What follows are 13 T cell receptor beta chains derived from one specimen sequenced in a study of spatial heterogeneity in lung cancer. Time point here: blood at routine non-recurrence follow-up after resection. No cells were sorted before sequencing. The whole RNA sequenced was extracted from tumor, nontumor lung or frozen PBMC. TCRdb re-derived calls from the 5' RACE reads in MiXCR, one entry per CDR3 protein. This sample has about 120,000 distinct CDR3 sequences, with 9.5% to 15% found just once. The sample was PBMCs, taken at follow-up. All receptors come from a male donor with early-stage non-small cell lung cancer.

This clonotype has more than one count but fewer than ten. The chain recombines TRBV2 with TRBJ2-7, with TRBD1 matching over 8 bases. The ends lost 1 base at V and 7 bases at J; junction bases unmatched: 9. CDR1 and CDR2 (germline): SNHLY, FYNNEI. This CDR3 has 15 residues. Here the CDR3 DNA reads TGTGCCAGCAGTGAAGGTGACAGGGGATCAAGGGAGCAGTACTTC. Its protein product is CASSEGDRGSREQYF.

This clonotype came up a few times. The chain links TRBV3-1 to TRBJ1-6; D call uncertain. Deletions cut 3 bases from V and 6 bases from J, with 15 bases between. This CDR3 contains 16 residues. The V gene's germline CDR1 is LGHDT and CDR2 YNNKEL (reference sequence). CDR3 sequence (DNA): TGTGCCAGCAGCCAGATGCGAGCCCATACTAATTCACCCCTCCACTTT. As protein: CASSQMRAHTNSPLHF.

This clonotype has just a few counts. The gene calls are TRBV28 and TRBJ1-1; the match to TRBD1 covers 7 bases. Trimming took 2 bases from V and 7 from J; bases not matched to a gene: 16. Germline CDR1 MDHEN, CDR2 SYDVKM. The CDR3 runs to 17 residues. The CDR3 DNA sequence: TGTGCCAGCAGTTTACGTCTCGGGCGACAGGGACGTCTTGAAGCTTTCTTT. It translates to CASSLRLGRQGRLEAFF.

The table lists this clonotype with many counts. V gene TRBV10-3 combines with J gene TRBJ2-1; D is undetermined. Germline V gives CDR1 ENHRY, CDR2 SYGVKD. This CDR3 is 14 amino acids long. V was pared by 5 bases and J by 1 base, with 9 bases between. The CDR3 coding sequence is TGTGCCATCAGTACCGGCCGGTCCTACAATGAGCAGTTCTTC. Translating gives CAISTGRSYNEQFF.

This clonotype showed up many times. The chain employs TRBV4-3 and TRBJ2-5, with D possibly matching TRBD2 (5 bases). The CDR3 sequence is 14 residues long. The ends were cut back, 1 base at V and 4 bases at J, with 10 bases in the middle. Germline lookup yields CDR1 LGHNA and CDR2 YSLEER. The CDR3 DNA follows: TGCGCCAGCAGCCAAGCCCGCGCGGGAGAGACCCAGTACTTC. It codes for CASSQARAGETQYF.

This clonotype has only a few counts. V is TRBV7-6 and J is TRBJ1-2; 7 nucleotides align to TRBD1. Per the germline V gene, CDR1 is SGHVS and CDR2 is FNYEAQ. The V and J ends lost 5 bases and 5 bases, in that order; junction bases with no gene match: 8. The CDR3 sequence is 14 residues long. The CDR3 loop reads CASSPAGTAYGYTF. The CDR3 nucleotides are TGTGCCAGCAGCCCCGCCGGGACAGCGTATGGCTACACCTTC.

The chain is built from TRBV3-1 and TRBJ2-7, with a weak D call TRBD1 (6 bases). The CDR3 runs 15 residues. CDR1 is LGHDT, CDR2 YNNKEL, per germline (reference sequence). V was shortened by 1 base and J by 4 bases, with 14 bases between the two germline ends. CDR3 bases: TGTGCCAGCAGCCAAGGGCGGACAGTAAAATACGAGCAGTACTTC. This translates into CASSQGRTVKYEQYF.

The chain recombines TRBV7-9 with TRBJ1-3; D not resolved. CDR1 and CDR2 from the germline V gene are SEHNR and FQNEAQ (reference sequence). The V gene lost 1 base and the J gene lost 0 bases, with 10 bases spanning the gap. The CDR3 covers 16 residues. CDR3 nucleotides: TGTGCCAGCAGCTTAGTAGGCGGATACTCTGGAAACACCATATATTTT. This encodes CASSLVGGYSGNTIYF.

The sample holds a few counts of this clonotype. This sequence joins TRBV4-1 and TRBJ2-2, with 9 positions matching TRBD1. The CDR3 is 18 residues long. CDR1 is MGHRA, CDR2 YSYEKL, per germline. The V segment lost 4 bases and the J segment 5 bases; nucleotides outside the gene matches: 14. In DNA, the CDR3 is TGCGCCAGCAGCCGAGAGCTGGGGGGACAGGGAAGAACCGGGGAGCTGTTTTTT. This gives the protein CASSRELGGQGRTGELFF.

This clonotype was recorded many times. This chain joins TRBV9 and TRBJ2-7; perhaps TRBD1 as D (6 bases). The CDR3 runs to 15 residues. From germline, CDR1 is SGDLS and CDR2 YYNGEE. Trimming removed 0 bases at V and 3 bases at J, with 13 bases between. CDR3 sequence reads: CASSVGPEGDYEQYF. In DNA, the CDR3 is TGTGCCAGCAGCGTAGGCCCCGAGGGGGACTACGAGCAGTACTTC.

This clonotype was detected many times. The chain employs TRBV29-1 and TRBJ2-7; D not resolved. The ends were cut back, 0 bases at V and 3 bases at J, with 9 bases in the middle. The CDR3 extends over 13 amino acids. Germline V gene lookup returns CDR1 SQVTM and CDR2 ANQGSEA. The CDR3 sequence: CSVEDRTLYEQYF. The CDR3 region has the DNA TGCAGCGTTGAAGACAGGACCCTCTACGAGCAGTACTTC.

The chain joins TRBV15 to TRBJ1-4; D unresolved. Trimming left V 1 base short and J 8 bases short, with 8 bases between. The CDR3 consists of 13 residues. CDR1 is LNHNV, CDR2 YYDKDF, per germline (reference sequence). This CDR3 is CATSRAGAEKLFF. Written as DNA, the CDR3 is TGTGCCACCAGCAGAGCAGGAGCCGAAAAACTGTTTTTT.

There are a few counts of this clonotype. Here the CDR3 DNA reads TGTGCCAGCAGCTGGGGGACAGTACAAGAGACCCAGTACTTC. Translating gives CASSWGTVQETQYF. The genes are TRBV12-3 or TRBV12-4 and TRBJ2-5; 7 bases fit TRBD1. The CDR3 contains 14 residues. The V and J ends lost 6 bases and 2 bases, in that order; junction bases with no gene match: 6.